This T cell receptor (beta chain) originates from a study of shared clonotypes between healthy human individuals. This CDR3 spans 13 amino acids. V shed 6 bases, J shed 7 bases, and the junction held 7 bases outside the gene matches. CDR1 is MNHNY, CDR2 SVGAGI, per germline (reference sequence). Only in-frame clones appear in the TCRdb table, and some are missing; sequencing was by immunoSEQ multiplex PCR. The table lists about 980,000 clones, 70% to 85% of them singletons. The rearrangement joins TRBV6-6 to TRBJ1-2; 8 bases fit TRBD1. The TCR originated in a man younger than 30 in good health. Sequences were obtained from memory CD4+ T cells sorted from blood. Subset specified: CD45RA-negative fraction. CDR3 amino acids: CASRDGQGGGYTF. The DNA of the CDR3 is TGTGCCAGCAGGGACGGACAGGGAGGTGGCTACACCTTC.